This TCR beta chain was retrieved from a study of cytomegalovirus exposure and HLA in healthy donors. Both 60 Vbeta primers and 13 Jbeta primers went into the PCR. Clones were read by immunoSEQ multiplex PCR, and TCRdb kept only the in-frame ones, dropping some. The data contain approximately 82,000 clones, about 78% of them singletons. This sequence originates from a man aged 40-49 years in good health and CMV-seronegative. Sequencing was performed on PBMCs.

In DNA, the CDR3 is TGTGCCAGCAGCGTAGGTGGACAGGGGACCGGGGAGCTGTTTTTT. As protein: CASSVGGQGTGELFF. V and J are TRBV9 and TRBJ2-2; 9 positions agree with TRBD1. The CDR3 length is 15 residues. The J segment lost 5 bases and the V segment lost 0 bases, leaving 2 bases of the junction unmatched. The germline V gene has CDR1 SGDLS and CDR2 YYNGEE.